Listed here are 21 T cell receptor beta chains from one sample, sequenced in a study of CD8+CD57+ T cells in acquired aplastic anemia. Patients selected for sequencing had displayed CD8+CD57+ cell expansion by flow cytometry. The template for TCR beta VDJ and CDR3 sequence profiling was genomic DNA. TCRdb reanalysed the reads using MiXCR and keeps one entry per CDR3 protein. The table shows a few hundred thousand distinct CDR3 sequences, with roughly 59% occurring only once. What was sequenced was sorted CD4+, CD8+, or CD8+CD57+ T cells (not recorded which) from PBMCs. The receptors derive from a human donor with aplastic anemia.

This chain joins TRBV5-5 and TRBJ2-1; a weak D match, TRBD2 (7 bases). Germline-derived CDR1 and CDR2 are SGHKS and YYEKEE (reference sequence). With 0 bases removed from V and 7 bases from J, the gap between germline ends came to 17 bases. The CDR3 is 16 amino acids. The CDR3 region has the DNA TGTGCCAGCAGCTTGGGCCGGGGGGCCGCAACTAATGAGCAGTTCTTC. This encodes CASSLGRGAATNEQFF.

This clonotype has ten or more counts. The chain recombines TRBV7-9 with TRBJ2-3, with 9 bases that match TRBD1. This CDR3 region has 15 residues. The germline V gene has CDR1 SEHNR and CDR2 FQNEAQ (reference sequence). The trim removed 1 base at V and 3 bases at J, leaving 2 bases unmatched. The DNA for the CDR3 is TGTGCCAGCAGCTTAGGGGACAGGGAAACAGATACGCAGTATTTT. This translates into CASSLGDRETDTQYF. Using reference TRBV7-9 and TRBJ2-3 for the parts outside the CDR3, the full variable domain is DTGVSQNPRHKITKRGQNVTFRCDPISEHNRLYWYRQTLGQGPEFLTYFQNEAQLEKSRLLSDRFSAERPKGSFSTLEIQRTEQGDSAMYLCASSLGDRETDTQYFGPGTRLTVL.

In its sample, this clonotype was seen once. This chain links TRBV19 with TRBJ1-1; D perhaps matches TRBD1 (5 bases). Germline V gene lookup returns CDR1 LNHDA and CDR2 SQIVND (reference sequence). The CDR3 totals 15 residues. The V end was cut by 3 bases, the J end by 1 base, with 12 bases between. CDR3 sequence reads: CASSIAGIKNTEAFF. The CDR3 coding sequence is TGTGCCAGTAGTATCGCAGGGATCAAGAACACTGAAGCTTTCTTT.

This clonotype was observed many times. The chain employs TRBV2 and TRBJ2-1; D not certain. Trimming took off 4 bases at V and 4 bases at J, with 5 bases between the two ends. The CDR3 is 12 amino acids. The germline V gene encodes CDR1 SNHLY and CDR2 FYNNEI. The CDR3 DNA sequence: TGTGCCAGCAGTGCGGCTTACAATGAGCAGTTCTTC. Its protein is CASSAAYNEQFF.

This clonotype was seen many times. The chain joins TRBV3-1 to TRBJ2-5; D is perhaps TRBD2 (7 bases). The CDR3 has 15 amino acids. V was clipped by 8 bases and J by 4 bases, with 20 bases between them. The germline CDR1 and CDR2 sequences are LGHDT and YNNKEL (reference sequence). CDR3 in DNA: TGTGCCAGCTGTTTTGGGGGGGGCGAAGGAGAGACCCAGTACTTC. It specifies CASCFGGGEGETQYF.

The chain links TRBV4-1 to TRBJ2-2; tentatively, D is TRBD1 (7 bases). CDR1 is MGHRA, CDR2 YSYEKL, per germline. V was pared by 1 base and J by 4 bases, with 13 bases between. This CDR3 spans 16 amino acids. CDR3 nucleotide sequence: TGCGCCAGCAGCCAAGTGGCAGGGGGGACCACCGGGGAGCTGTTTTTT. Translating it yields CASSQVAGGTTGELFF.

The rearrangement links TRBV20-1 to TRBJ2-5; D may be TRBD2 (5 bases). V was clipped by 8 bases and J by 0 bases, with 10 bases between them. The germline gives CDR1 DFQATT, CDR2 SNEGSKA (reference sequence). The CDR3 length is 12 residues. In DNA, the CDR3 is TGCAGTCCAACTAGGAACCAAGAGACCCAGTACTTC. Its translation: CSPTRNQETQYF.

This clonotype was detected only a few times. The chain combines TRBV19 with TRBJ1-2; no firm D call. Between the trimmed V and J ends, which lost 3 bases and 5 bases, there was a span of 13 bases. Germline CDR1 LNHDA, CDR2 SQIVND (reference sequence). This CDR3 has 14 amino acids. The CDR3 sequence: CASSIDVAGYGYTF. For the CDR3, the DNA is TGTGCCAGTAGTATTGATGTGGCTGGGTATGGCTACACCTTC. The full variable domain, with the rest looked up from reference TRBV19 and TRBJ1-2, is DGGITQSPKYLFRKEGQNVTLSCEQNLNHDAMYWYRQDPGQGLRLIYYSQIVNDFQKGDIAEGYSVSREKKESFPLTVTSAQKNPTAFYLCASSIDVAGYGYTFGSGTRLTVV.

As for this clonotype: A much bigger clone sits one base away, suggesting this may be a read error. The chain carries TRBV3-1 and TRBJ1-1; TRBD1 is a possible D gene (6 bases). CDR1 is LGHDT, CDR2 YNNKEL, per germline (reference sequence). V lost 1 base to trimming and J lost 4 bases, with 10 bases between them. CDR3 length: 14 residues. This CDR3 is CASSQGQGFTEAFF. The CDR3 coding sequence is TGTGCCAGCAGCCAAGGGCAGGGGTTCACTGAAGCTTTCTTT.

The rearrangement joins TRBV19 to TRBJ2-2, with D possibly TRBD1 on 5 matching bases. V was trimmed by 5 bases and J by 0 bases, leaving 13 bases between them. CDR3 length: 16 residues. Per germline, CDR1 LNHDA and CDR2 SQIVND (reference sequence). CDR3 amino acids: CASSHRTTANTGELFF. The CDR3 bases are TGTGCCAGTAGTCATCGGACAACTGCGAACACCGGGGAGCTGTTTTTT.

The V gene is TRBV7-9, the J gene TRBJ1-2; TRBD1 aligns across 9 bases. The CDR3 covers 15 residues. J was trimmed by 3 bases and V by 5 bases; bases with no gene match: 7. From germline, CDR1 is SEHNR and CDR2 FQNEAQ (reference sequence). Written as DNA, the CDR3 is TGTGCCAGCAGCCCTCCGGGACAGGGAGACTATGGCTACACCTTC. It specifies CASSPPGQGDYGYTF.

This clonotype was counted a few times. The CDR3 region is CASSETREGFYNEQFF. As DNA, the CDR3 is TGTGCCAGCAGTGAAACAAGGGAGGGGTTCTACAATGAGCAGTTCTTC. V usage is TRBV25-1 and J usage is TRBJ2-1; 7 bases fit TRBD2. Germline V gene sequence: CDR1 MGHDK, CDR2 SYGVNS. The CDR3 covers 16 residues. Unmatched junction bases numbered 7, after V lost 2 bases and J lost 3 bases.

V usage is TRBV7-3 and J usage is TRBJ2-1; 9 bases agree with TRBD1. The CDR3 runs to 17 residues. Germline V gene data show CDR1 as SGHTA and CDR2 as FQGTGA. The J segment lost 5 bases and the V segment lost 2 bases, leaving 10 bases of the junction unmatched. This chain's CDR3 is CASSLRRPGTGNNEQFF. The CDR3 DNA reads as TGTGCCAGCAGCTTACGGCGTCCCGGGACAGGGAACAATGAGCAGTTCTTC.

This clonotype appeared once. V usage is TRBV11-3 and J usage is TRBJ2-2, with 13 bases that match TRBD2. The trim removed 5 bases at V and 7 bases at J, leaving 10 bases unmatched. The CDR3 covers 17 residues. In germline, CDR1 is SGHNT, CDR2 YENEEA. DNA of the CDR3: TGTGCCAGCAGCCCAGGACTAGCGGGAGAAGCTAACGGGGAGCTGTTTTTT. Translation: CASSPGLAGEANGELFF.

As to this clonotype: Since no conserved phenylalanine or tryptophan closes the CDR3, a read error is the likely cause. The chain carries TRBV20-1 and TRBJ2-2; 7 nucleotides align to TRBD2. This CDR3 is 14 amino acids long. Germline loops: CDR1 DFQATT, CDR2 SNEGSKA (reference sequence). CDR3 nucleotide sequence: TGCAGTGCAACGACTAGCCTGAACACCGGTGAGCTGTTTCTT. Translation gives CSATTSLNTGELFL.

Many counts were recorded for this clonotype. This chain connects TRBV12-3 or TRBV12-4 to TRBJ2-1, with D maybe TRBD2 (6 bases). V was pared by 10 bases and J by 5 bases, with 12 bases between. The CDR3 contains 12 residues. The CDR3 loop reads CATAGLHNEQFF. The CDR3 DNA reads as TGTGCCACCGCGGGACTCCACAATGAGCAGTTCTTC.

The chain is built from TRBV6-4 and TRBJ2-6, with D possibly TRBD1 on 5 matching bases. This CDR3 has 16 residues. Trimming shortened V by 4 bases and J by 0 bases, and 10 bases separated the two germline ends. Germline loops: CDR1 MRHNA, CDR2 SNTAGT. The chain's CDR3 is CASSAGPSSGANVLTF. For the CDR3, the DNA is TGTGCCAGCAGTGCAGGGCCCAGCTCTGGGGCCAACGTCCTGACTTTC.

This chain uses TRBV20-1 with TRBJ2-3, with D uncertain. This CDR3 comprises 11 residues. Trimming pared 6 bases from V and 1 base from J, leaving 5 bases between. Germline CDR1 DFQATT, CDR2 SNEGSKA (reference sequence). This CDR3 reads CSAAGTDTQYF. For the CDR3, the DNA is TGCAGTGCCGCGGGCACAGATACGCAGTATTTT.

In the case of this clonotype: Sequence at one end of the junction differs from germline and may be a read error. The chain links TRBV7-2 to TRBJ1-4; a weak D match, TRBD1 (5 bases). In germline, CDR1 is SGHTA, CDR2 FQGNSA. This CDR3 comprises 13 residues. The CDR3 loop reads CASMGGTNEKLFF. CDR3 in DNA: TGTGCTAGCATGGGGGGAACTAATGAAAAACTGTTTTTT.

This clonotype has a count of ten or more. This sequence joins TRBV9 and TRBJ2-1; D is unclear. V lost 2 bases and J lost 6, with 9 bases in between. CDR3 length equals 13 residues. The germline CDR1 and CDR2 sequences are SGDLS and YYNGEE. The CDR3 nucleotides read TGTGCCAGCAGCGTCTCTCCGGGCAATGAGCAGTTCTTC. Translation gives CASSVSPGNEQFF.

The CDR3 is CASSIQGPLNEKLFF. DNA of the CDR3: TGTGCCAGCAGCATCCAGGGACCTCTGAATGAAAAACTGTTTTTT. The V call is TRBV7-2, the J call TRBJ1-4; D perhaps matches TRBD1 (5 bases). V lost 5 bases and J 5 bases, leaving 15 bases between the germline ends. Germline assignment: CDR1 SGHTA and CDR2 FQGNSA. The CDR3 has 15 residues.